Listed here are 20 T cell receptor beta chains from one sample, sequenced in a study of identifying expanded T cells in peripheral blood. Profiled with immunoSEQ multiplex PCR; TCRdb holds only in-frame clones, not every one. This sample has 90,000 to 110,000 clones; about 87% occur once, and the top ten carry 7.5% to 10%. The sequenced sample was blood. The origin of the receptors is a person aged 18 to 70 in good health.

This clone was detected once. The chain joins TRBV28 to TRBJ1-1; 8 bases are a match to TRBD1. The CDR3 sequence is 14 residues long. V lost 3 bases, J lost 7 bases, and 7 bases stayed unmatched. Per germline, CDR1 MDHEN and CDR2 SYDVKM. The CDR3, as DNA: TGTGCCAGCAGTTTTGGACAGGGAAGGGGTGAAGCTTTCTTT. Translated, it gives CASSFGQGRGEAFF.

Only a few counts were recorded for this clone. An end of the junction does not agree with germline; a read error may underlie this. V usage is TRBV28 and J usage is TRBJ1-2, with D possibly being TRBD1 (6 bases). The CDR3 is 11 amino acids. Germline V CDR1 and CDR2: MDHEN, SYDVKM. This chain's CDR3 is CASSSTRGLAF. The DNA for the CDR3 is TGTGCCAGCAGCAGTACCAGGGGATTGGCCTTC.

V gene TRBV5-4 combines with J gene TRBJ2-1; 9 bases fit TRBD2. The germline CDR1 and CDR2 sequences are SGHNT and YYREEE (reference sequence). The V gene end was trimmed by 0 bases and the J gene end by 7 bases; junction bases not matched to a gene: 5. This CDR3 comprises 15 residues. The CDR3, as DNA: TGTGCCAGCAGCTTGGCAAGCGGGAGGTTTAATGAGCAGTTCTTC. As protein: CASSLASGRFNEQFF.

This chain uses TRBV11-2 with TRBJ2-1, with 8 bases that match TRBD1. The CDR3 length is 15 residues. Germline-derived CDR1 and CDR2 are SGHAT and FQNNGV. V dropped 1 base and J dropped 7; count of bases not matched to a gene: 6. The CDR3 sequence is CASSLGQGARNEQFF. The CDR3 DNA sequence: TGTGCCAGCAGCTTAGGGCAGGGGGCGCGGAATGAGCAGTTCTTC.

The CDR3 region has the DNA TGTGCCAGCAGCCAAGTTCGAGGGAGAGGGAACACTGAAGCTTTCTTT. Encoded protein: CASSQVRGRGNTEAFF. This chain joins TRBV14 and TRBJ1-1; no clear D gene. The ends were cut back, 1 base at V and 1 base at J, with 13 bases in the middle. CDR1 and CDR2 (germline): SGHDN, FVKESK. The CDR3 contains 16 residues.

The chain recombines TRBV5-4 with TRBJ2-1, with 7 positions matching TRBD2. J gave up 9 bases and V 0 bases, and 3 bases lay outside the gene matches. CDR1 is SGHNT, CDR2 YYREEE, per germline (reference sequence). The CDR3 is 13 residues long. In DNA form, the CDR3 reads TGTGCCAGCAGCTTGGTCAGGGAGGGTGAGCAGTTCTTC. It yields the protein CASSLVREGEQFF. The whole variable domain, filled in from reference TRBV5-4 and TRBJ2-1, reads ETGVTQSPTHLIKTRGQQVTLRCSSQSGHNTVSWYQQALGQGPQFIFQYYREEENGRGNFPPRFSGLQFPNYSSELNVNALELDDSALYLCASSLVREGEQFFGPGTRLTVL.

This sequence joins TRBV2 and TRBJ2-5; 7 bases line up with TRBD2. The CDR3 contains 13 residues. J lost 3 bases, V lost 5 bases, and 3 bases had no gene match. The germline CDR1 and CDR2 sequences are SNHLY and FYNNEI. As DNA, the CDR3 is TGTGCCAGCAGTCTCCGGGGGGAAGAGACCCAGTACTTC. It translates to CASSLRGEETQYF.

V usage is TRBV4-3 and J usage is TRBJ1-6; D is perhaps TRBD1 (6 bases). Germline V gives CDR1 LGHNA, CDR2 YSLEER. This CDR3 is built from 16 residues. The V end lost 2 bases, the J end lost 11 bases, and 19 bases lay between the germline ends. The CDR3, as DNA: TGCGCCAGCAGCCAACAGGGGCCGGGGACCAATCCACCCCTCCACTTT. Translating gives CASSQQGPGTNPPLHF.

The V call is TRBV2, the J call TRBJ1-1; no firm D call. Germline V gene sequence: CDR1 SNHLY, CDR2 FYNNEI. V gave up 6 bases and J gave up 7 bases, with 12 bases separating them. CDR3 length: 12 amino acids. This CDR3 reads CASSYNGDEAFF. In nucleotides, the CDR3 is TGTGCCAGCAGCTACAATGGGGATGAAGCTTTCTTT. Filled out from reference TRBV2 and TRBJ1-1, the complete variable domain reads EPEVTQTPSHQVTQMGQEVILRCVPISNHLYFYWYRQILGQKVEFLVSFYNNEISEKSEIFDDQFSVERPDGSNFTLKIRSTKLEDSAMYFCASSYNGDEAFFGQGTRLTVV.

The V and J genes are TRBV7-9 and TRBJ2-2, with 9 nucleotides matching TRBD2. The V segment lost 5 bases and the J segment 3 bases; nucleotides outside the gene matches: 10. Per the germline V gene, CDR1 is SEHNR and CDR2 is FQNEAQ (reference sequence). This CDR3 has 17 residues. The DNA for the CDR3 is TGTGCCAGCAGCCCCGTTGAGATAGCGGGGGACACCGGGGAGCTGTTTTTT. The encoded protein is CASSPVEIAGDTGELFF.

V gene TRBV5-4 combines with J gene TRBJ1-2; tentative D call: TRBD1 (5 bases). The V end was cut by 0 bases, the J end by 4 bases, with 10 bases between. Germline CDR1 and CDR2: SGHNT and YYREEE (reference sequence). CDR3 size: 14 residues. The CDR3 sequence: CASSLGAGTYGYTF. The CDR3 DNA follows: TGTGCCAGCAGCTTGGGCGCAGGGACCTATGGCTACACCTTC.

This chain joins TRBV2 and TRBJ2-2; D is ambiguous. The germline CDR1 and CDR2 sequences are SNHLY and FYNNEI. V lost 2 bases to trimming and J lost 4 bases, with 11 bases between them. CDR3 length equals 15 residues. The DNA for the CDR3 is TGTGCCAGCAGTGAATGGAGTGGCTCCACCGGGGAGCTGTTTTTT. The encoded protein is CASSEWSGSTGELFF.

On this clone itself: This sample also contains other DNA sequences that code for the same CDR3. CDR3 amino acids: CASSPSNEQFF. CDR3 in DNA: TGTGCCAGCAGTCCAAGTAATGAGCAGTTCTTC. The chain joins TRBV2 to TRBJ2-1; no definite D call. V was cut by 5 bases and J by 7 bases, with 6 bases left in between. Germline V lookup: CDR1 SNHLY, CDR2 FYNNEI. The CDR3 runs to 11 residues.

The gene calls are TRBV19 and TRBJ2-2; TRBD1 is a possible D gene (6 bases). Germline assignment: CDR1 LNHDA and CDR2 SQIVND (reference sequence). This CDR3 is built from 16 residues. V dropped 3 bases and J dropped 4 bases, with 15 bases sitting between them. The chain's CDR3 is CASSIRGIFGTGELFF. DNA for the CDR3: TGTGCCAGTAGTATCAGGGGTATTTTTGGCACCGGGGAGCTGTTTTTT.

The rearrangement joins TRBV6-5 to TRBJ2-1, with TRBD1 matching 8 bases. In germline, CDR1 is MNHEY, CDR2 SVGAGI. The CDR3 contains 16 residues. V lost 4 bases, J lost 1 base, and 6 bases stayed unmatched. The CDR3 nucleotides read TGTGCCAGCAGTTCACAACAGGGGGTGTCCTACAATGAGCAGTTCTTC. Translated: CASSSQQGVSYNEQFF.

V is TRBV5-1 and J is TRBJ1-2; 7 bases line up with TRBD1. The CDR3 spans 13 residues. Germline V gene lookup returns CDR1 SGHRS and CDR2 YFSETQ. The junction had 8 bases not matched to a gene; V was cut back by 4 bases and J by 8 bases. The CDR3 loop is CASSGTAVEGYTF. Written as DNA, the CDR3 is TGCGCCAGCAGCGGGACAGCGGTCGAGGGCTACACCTTC.

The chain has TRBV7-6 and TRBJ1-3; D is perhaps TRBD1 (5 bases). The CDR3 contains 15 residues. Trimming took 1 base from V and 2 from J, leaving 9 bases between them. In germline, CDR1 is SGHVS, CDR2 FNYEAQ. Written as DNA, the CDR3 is TGTGCCAGCAGCTTAGACAGGAGAGCTGGAAACACCATATATTTT. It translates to CASSLDRRAGNTIYF. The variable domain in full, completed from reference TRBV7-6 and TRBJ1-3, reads GAGVSQSPRYKVTKRGQDVALRCDPISGHVSLYWYRQALGQGPEFLTYFNYEAQQDKSGLPNDRFSAERPEGSISTLTIQRTEQRDSAMYRCASSLDRRAGNTIYFGEGSWLTVV.

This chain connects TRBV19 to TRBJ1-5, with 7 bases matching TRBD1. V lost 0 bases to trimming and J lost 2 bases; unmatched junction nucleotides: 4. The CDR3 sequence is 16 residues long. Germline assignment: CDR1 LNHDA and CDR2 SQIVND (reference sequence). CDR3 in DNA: TGTGCCAGTAGTATAGACGTAGGGGGCGGCAATCAGCCCCAGCATTTT. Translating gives CASSIDVGGGNQPQHF.

The CDR3 DNA is TGCGCCAGCAGTGAAGAAGGACCCTTAATCTTCTCTGGAAACACCATATATTTT. Its protein product is CASSEEGPLIFSGNTIYF. The chain carries TRBV10-1 and TRBJ1-3; D remains unclear. The germline V gene has CDR1 WNHNN and CDR2 SYGVQD (reference sequence). Trimming shortened V by 3 bases and J by 0 bases, and 18 bases separated the two germline ends. CDR3 length: 18 amino acids.

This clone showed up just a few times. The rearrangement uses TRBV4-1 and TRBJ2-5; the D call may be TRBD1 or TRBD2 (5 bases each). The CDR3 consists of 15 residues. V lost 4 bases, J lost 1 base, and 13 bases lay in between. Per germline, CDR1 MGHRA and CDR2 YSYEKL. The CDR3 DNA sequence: TGCGCCAGCAGCCCCTCGCTTGGGGGCCAAGAGACCCAGTACTTC. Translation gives CASSPSLGGQETQYF.